Below are 23 T cell receptor beta chains sequenced from a single sample in a study of cytomegalovirus exposure and HLA in healthy donors (dated by TCRdb to about 2017). Receptors were amplified or captured by the immunoSEQ multiplex PCR assay. For the multiplex PCR, a mixture combining 60 forward primers for TCR Vbeta segments and 13 reverse primers for TCR Jbeta segments was used. TCRdb took over this immuneACCESS table, retaining in-frame rearrangements with V and J assigned. Such tables are incomplete; in checked studies, under half of the missing clones stem from an unresolved V gene, and the remainder is unexplained. For this sample the table gives about 200,000 clones, of which about 86% were detected only once. Around 0.3% of the sample comes from the top ten. The specimen sequenced was PBMCs. These receptors all stem from a woman in her 30s in good health and CMV-seronegative.

V usage is TRBV10-3 and J usage is TRBJ1-1; D not certain. V was pared by 10 bases and J by 3 bases, with 15 bases between. The CDR3 totals 13 residues. From germline, CDR1 is ENHRY and CDR2 SYGVKD. The CDR3 region is CATQEGMDTEAFF. The CDR3 nucleotides read TGTGCCACCCAGGAGGGTATGGACACTGAAGCTTTCTTT.

The chain combines TRBV28 with TRBJ2-7; 7 nucleotides match TRBD2. Germline values: CDR1 MDHEN, CDR2 SYDVKM. This CDR3 region has 17 residues. V lost 1 base to trimming and J lost 3 bases; unmatched junction nucleotides: 12. The CDR3 loop reads CASSLYQGGVVGYEQYF. The CDR3 bases are TGTGCCAGCAGTTTATATCAGGGAGGGGTTGTAGGCTACGAGCAGTACTTC.

The chain joins TRBV7-8 to TRBJ2-3, with D unclear. The CDR3 runs 15 residues. Germline lookup yields CDR1 SGHVS and CDR2 FQNEAQ. Trimming stripped 1 base from V and 0 bases from J, with 8 bases between. CDR3 in amino acids: CASSLDRTSTDTQYF. The DNA for the CDR3 is TGTGCCAGCAGCTTAGACAGAACTAGCACAGATACGCAGTATTTT.

This clone was detected a few times. V gene TRBV6-1 combines with J gene TRBJ2-2; TRBD1 agrees at 8 bases. The CDR3 spans 17 residues. V was pared by 4 bases and J by 7 bases, with 14 bases of the junction left unmatched. Germline loops: CDR1 MNHNS, CDR2 SASEGT. The chain's CDR3 is CASSGSPGQVTSGELFF. DNA for the CDR3: TGTGCCAGCAGTGGTTCGCCGGGACAGGTGACCAGCGGGGAGCTGTTTTTT.

The chain is built from TRBV7-9 and TRBJ1-1, with D possibly matching TRBD1 (5 bases). Trimming took 2 bases from V and 2 from J, leaving 24 bases between them. Germline V gene lookup returns CDR1 SEHNR and CDR2 FQNEAQ (reference sequence). CDR3 length equals 19 residues. The CDR3 coding sequence is TGTGCCAGCAGCTTATTAGGGAAGGGGTTGGAGTCCCCAAACACTGAAGCTTTCTTT. It codes for CASSLLGKGLESPNTEAFF.

The chain is built from TRBV18 and TRBJ1-1, with 9 bases fitting TRBD1. CDR1 and CDR2 from the germline V gene are KGHSH and LQKENI. V gave up 6 bases and J gave up 2 bases; unmatched junction bases: 4. This CDR3 has 14 residues. The CDR3 DNA reads TGTGCCAGCTCCGACAGGGGGGGAAACACTGAAGCTTTCTTT. Its protein product is CASSDRGGNTEAFF.

This rearrangement joins TRBV1 to TRBJ2-1; no check of the table's D call, TRBD2, against the DNA was made. TRBV1 is assigned pseudogene status. The CDR3 totals 16 residues. In DNA form, the CDR3 reads TGCACCAGCGCCCGATTTAGCGGGAGGGCCGACAATGAGCAGTTCTTC. It is translated as CTSARFSGRADNEQFF.

This chain joins TRBV7-8 and TRBJ2-5; D gene uncertain. The CDR3 totals 15 residues. Deletions cut 2 bases from V and 0 bases from J, with 10 bases between. In germline, CDR1 is SGHVS, CDR2 FQNEAQ. CDR3 region: CASSLSVMYQETQYF. CDR3 nucleotides: TGTGCCAGCAGCTTATCAGTGATGTACCAAGAGACCCAGTACTTC.

This chain uses TRBV5-6 with TRBJ1-5; 8 bases match TRBD1. Trimming cost V 4 bases and J 7 bases; bases outside gene matches: 7. The CDR3 spans 14 residues. Germline V gene data show CDR1 as SGHDT and CDR2 as YYEEEE. In DNA, the CDR3 is TGTGCCAGCAGCACCGGACAGGGCCCCCAGCCCCAGCATTTT. Translation gives CASSTGQGPQPQHF.

The rearrangement links TRBV15 to TRBJ2-7, with TRBD2 matching over 11 bases. The CDR3 is made up of 15 amino acids. Germline values: CDR1 LNHNV, CDR2 YYDKDF (reference sequence). Germline trimming cut 4 bases from V and 2 bases from J; bases unmatched to any gene: 4. CDR3 protein: CATSTNSGGAYEQYF. The CDR3 region has the DNA TGTGCCACCAGCACGAATAGCGGGGGGGCCTACGAGCAGTACTTC.

The chain is built from TRBV9 and TRBJ2-5; 9 bases agree with TRBD1. V was clipped by 3 bases and J by 5 bases; unmatched bases: 14. Germline V lookup: CDR1 SGDLS, CDR2 YYNGEE. The CDR3 extends over 17 amino acids. In nucleotides, the CDR3 is TGTGCCAGCAGCGAAACCTCCGGGACAGGGTTTTACGAGACCCAGTACTTC. Its translation: CASSETSGTGFYETQYF.

This chain connects TRBV4-1 to TRBJ1-4, with TRBD1 matching over 7 bases. Germline CDR1 and CDR2: MGHRA and YSYEKL. V shed 4 bases and J 5 bases; nucleotides not matched to a gene: 10. This CDR3 has 16 residues. CDR3 sequence: CASSPSPGTDNEKLFF. CDR3 sequence (DNA): TGCGCCAGCAGCCCCTCTCCCGGGACAGACAATGAAAAACTGTTTTTT.

J is TRBJ2-3 and V is TRBV6-1, with D perhaps matching TRBD2 (5 bases). Germline V gene data show CDR1 as MNHNS and CDR2 as SASEGT. The V gene lost 4 bases and the J gene lost 1 base, with 9 bases spanning the gap. CDR3 length: 14 amino acids. The CDR3 bases are TGTGCCAGCAGTGTAGTGGAGGGCACAGATACGCAGTATTTT. Amino acids: CASSVVEGTDTQYF.

The chain employs TRBV28 and TRBJ1-5, with D possibly being TRBD1 (6 bases). The V end was cut by 5 bases, the J end by 3 bases, with 11 bases between. The CDR3 has 14 amino acids. Germline V gives CDR1 MDHEN, CDR2 SYDVKM. CDR3 residues: CASSADRNNQPQHF. CDR3 nucleotide sequence: TGTGCCAGCAGTGCCGACAGGAACAATCAGCCCCAGCATTTT.

The CDR3 DNA is TGTGCCAGCAGCTTAACCCCTAGCGGGAGTCACGAGCAGTACTTC. Translated: CASSLTPSGSHEQYF. This sequence joins TRBV5-6 and TRBJ2-7; 10 bases match TRBD2. The germline gives CDR1 SGHDT, CDR2 YYEEEE. The CDR3 covers 15 residues. The V segment lost 2 bases and the J segment 5 bases; nucleotides outside the gene matches: 7.

J is TRBJ2-3 and V is TRBV6-1; 7 bases match TRBD1. The CDR3 covers 15 residues. The germline V gene has CDR1 MNHNS and CDR2 SASEGT. With V trimmed by 4 bases and J by 5 bases, 9 bases remained unmatched. Here the CDR3 reads CASSGQGFSVDTQYF. The CDR3 bases are TGTGCCAGCAGTGGACAGGGATTCAGTGTAGATACGCAGTATTTT.

The chain is built from TRBV7-9 and TRBJ2-7, with TRBD1 identical over 7 bases. The CDR3 sequence is 13 residues long. V lost 6 bases, J lost 2 bases, and 4 bases stayed unmatched. Germline CDR1 SEHNR, CDR2 FQNEAQ (reference sequence). The chain's CDR3 is CASRPGQAYEQYF. For the CDR3, the DNA is TGTGCCAGCAGGCCCGGACAGGCCTACGAGCAGTACTTC.

The chain is built from TRBV4-1 and TRBJ2-2; maybe TRBD1 (6 bases). The V gene lost 4 bases and the J gene lost 0 bases, with 12 bases spanning the gap. The germline V gene encodes CDR1 MGHRA and CDR2 YSYEKL. This CDR3 has 16 amino acids. The CDR3 region is CASSPRGYPNTGELFF. For the CDR3, the DNA is TGCGCCAGCAGCCCCAGGGGATACCCGAACACCGGGGAGCTGTTTTTT.

The gene calls are TRBV5-1 and TRBJ1-6; 10 nucleotides match TRBD1. Germline-derived CDR1 and CDR2 are SGHRS and YFSETQ. Trimming took 5 bases from V and 8 from J; bases not matched to a gene: 4. The CDR3 extends over 14 amino acids. CDR3 in amino acids: CASSSGTGDSPLHF. CDR3 bases: TGCGCCAGCAGTTCTGGGACAGGGGATTCACCCCTCCACTTT.

The rearrangement links TRBV2 to TRBJ2-7; the D gene is possibly TRBD2 (7 bases). Looked up from germline, CDR1 is SNHLY and CDR2 is FYNNEI. V shed 0 bases and J shed 5 bases, with 14 bases lying between them. The CDR3 runs 15 residues. Written as DNA, the CDR3 is TGTGCCAGCAGTGAAGCCTTAGGGGGGGCGAACGAGCAGTACTTC. This encodes CASSEALGGANEQYF.

The chain combines TRBV27 with TRBJ2-5; D is unclear. Matching the DNA end better, TRBJ2-7 makes the J call doubtful. Germline CDR1 reads MNHEY; CDR2 reads SMNVEV (reference sequence). CDR3 length equals 13 residues. CDR3: CASSLSAWAEQYF. CDR3 bases: TGTGCCAGCAGTTTATCCGCTTGGGCCGAGCAGTACTTC.

The chain couples TRBV6-1 to TRBJ2-7; tentative D call: TRBD2 (5 bases). From germline, CDR1 is MNHNS and CDR2 SASEGT. V lost 0 bases and J lost 11, with 11 bases in between. The CDR3 length is 12 residues. The CDR3 region is CASSEARTEEYF. The CDR3 nucleotides are TGTGCCAGCAGTGAAGCGAGGACGGAGGAGTACTTC.

The chain joins TRBV28 to TRBJ1-5; D not certain. Trimming pared 7 bases from V and 6 bases from J, leaving 19 bases between. The CDR3 has 15 amino acids. The germline gives CDR1 MDHEN, CDR2 SYDVKM. Here the CDR3 DNA reads TGTGCCAGCAACCCCGGCGGGAGGACTGGTCAGCCCCAGCATTTT. It codes for CASNPGGRTGQPQHF. Full variable domain (rest looked up from reference TRBV28 and TRBJ1-5): DVKVTQSSRYLVKRTGEKVFLECVQDMDHENMFWYRQDPGLGLRLIYFSYDVKMKEKGDIPEGYSVSREKKERFSLILESASTNQTSMYLCASNPGGRTGQPQHFGDGTRLSIL.